The 6 T cell receptor beta chains below were found in one sample sequenced in a study of T cell responses to AZD1222 COVID-19 vaccine. Produced via immunoSEQ multiplex PCR; TCRdb's table is partial and in-frame only. The sample has 140,000 or so clones, approximately 90% seen once. The source was peripheral blood, collected 28 days after the second AZD1222 dose. The source is an adult who received the AZD1222 COVID-19 vaccine.

V and J are TRBV9 and TRBJ1-5; D is unclear. Trimming removed 3 bases from V and 5 bases from J, with 12 bases in between. The germline gives CDR1 SGDLS, CDR2 YYNGEE. The CDR3 length is 14 residues. For the CDR3, the DNA is TGTGCCAGCAGCGGACGGTATGGGCATCAGCCCCAGCATTTT. This sequence encodes CASSGRYGHQPQHF. Full variable domain (rest looked up from reference TRBV9 and TRBJ1-5): DSGVTQTPKHLITATGQRVTLRCSPRSGDLSVYWYQQSLDQGLQFLIQYYNGEERAKGNILERFSAQQFPDLHSELNLSSLELGDSALYFCASSGRYGHQPQHFGDGTRLSIL.

V is TRBV28 and J is TRBJ1-2, with 8 bases matching TRBD1. CDR3 length: 13 amino acids. Trimming removed 5 bases from V and 8 bases from J; junction bases left unmatched: 7. Germline lookup yields CDR1 MDHEN and CDR2 SYDVKM. The CDR3 coding sequence is TGTGCCAGCAGTCCCGGACAGGGAGACGGCTACACCTTC. Encoded protein: CASSPGQGDGYTF.

The chain carries TRBV3-1 (or the pseudogene TRBV3-2) and TRBJ2-7; D not resolved. The CDR3 consists of 11 residues. Germline CDR1 and CDR2: LGHDT and YNNKEL (reference sequence). The ends were cut back, 2 bases at V and 5 bases at J, with 4 bases in the middle. CDR3 amino acids: CASSQYHEQYF. For the CDR3, the DNA is TGTGCCAGCAGCCAATATCACGAGCAGTACTTC.

The V call is TRBV3-1 (or the pseudogene TRBV3-2), the J call TRBJ1-2; 8 bases are shared with TRBD1. Germline CDR1 reads LGHDT; CDR2 reads YNNKEL (reference sequence). This CDR3 contains 15 residues. J gave up 4 bases and V 4 bases, and 8 bases lay outside the gene matches. The CDR3 DNA reads TGTGCCAGCAGCCGAAGCACAGGGGGACCCTATGGCTACACCTTC. Its protein product is CASSRSTGGPYGYTF.

The chain links TRBV2 to TRBJ2-1, with TRBD2 as a possible D gene (5 bases). In germline, CDR1 is SNHLY, CDR2 FYNNEI. This CDR3 region has 13 residues. Trimming took off 6 bases at V and 4 bases at J, with 10 bases between the two ends. The CDR3 is CASSKGSYNEQFF. In DNA form, the CDR3 reads TGTGCCAGCAGCAAAGGGAGTTACAATGAGCAGTTCTTC.

This CDR3 reads CASRRFVQETQYF. Written as DNA, the CDR3 is TGTGCCAGCAGAAGGTTTGTCCAAGAGACCCAGTACTTC. The J gene is TRBJ2-5, the V gene TRBV7-8; no firm D call. The CDR3 has 13 residues. V dropped 6 bases and J dropped 1 base, with 9 bases sitting between them. Germline V gene sequence: CDR1 SGHVS, CDR2 FQNEAQ.